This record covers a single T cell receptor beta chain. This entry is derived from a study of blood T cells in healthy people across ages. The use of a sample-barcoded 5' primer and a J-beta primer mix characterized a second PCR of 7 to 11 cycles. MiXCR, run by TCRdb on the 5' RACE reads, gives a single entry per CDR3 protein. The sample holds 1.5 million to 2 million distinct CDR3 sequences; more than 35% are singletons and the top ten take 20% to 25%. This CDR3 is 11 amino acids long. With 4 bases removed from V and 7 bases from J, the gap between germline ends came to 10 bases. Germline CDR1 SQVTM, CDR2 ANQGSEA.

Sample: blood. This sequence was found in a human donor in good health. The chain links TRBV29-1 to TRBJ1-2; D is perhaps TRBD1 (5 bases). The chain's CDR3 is CSVGQGPGYTF. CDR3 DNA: TGCAGCGTTGGTCAGGGTCCTGGCTACACCTTC.